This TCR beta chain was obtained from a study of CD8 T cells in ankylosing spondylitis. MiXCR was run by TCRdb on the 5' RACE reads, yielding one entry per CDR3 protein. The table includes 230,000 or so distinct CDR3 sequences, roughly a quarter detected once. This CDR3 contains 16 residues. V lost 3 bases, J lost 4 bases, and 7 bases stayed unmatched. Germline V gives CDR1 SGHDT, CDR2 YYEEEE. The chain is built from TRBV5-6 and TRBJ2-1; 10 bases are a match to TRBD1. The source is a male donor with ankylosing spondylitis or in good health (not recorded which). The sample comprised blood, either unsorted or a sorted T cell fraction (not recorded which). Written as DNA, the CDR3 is TGTGCCAGCAGCTGGACAGGGGGACAAGGGTACAATGAGCAGTTCTTC. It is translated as CASSWTGGQGYNEQFF.